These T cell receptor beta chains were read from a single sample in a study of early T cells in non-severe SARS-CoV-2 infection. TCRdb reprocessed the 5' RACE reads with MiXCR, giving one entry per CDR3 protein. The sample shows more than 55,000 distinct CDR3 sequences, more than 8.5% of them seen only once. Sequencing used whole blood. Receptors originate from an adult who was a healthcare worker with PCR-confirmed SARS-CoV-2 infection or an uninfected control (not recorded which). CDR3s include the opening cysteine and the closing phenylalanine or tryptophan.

CDR3: CASSPLAGTTTGELFF; J: TRBJ2-2; V: TRBV3-1
CDR3: CASSPTGTYTDTQYF; J: TRBJ2-3; V: TRBV12-3/TRBV12-4
CDR3: CASKGALRYEQYF; J: TRBJ2-7; V: TRBV2
CDR3: CASARGPLSYEQYF; J: TRBJ2-7; V: TRBV7-6
CDR3: CATAWLGAYEQYF; J: TRBJ2-7; V: TRBV28
CDR3: CASTLRRGTDTQYF; J: TRBJ2-3; V: TRBV7-2
CDR3: CARSTGLVGGQGTDTQYF; J: TRBJ2-3; V: TRBV7-2
CDR3: CASSPPTATYEQYF; J: TRBJ2-7; V: TRBV12-3/TRBV12-4
CDR3: CASNPDRDQPQHF; J: TRBJ1-5; V: TRBV6-2/TRBV6-3
CDR3: CASSGGPNTEAFF; J: TRBJ1-1; V: TRBV12-3/TRBV12-4
CDR3: CSASYPGGNSPTDTQYF; J: TRBJ2-3; V: TRBV20-1
CDR3: CASSDGYSGANVLTF; J: TRBJ2-6; V: TRBV6-1
CDR3: CASSHHDWAYHGEQFF; J: TRBJ2-1; V: TRBV7-9
CDR3: CASSRGRTDTQYF; J: TRBJ2-3; V: TRBV7-2
CDR3: CASRMPGTLNEQYF; J: TRBJ2-7; V: TRBV28
CDR3: CASIRRVTGELFF; J: TRBJ2-2; V: TRBV28
CDR3: CATSDRGGGYNEQFF; J: TRBJ2-1; V: TRBV24-1
CDR3: CSVRTGTGVEQYF; J: TRBJ2-7; V: TRBV29-1
CDR3: CASRDSEGQGAHEQYF; J: TRBJ2-7; V: TRBV4-2
CDR3: CASSLADGPYEQYF; J: TRBJ2-7; V: TRBV5-1
CDR3: CSAIRQGKQETQYF; J: TRBJ2-5; V: TRBV20-1
CDR3: CASSKTGKRGDTQYF; J: TRBJ2-3; V: TRBV19
CDR3: CASSSGSFDNEQFF; J: TRBJ2-1; V: TRBV11-2
CDR3: CAISEGREGLQETQYF; J: TRBJ2-5; V: TRBV10-3
CDR3: CASKGNGLDEQFF; J: TRBJ2-1; V: TRBV6-2/TRBV6-3
CDR3: CASSGGGPLHF; J: TRBJ1-6; V: TRBV2
CDR3: CASSLEPGRDTQYF; J: TRBJ2-3; V: TRBV7-9
CDR3: CASSLGGSLKEFF; J: TRBJ2-1; V: TRBV7-2
CDR3: CASSQDLAMGYNEQFF; J: TRBJ2-1; V: TRBV4-2
CDR3: CASRRGTGGSGDTQYF; J: TRBJ2-3; V: TRBV4-1
CDR3: CASSDGARVPDTQYF; J: TRBJ2-3; V: TRBV5-1
CDR3: CASSYDGQLGHQPQHF; J: TRBJ1-5; V: TRBV6-2/TRBV6-3
CDR3: CAISGGPATYEQYF; J: TRBJ2-7; V: TRBV10-3
CDR3: CASSYYGPNTGELFF; J: TRBJ2-2; V: TRBV6-5
CDR3: CASSEKRTRGLALNTEAFF; J: TRBJ1-1; V: TRBV10-2
CDR3: CAIYGEFRANYGYTF; J: TRBJ1-2; V: TRBV10-2
CDR3: CATKGSGSNQPQHF; J: TRBJ1-5; V: TRBV24-1
CDR3: CASSPRGQAFF; J: TRBJ1-1; V: TRBV28
CDR3: CASSHGDHEQFF; J: TRBJ2-1; V: TRBV12-3/TRBV12-4
CDR3: CSAGTVYEQYF; J: TRBJ2-7; V: TRBV29-1